This TCR beta chain derives from a study of shared clonotypes between healthy human individuals. Findings and limits, study-wide: Naive subsets typically showed greater estimated richness than memory subsets. Clonotypes not shared had lower generation probabilities than those common to all four donors.

Comments on this clone: Antigen unknown.

In the authors' workflow: Junction-only sequences produced by ImmunoSEQ had no quality scores, so filtering differed. This table comes from immunoSEQ multiplex PCR, and its TCRdb copy is limited to in-frame clones, with some not included. Clone size and the V and J calls come from that table; the DNA yielded D and trimming. The sample includes approximately 320,000 clones, about nine tenths of them seen just once. With 4 bases clipped from V and 1 base from J, the junction kept 6 bases outside the gene matches. The germline CDR1 and CDR2 sequences are SGDLS and YYNGEE. The CDR3 consists of 15 residues.

The sequenced material came from memory CD8+ T cells sorted from blood. Subset described: CD45RO+ cells pooled with CCR7-negative TemRA cells. This receptor was taken from a man aged 18-30 years in good health. The genes are TRBV9 and TRBJ1-1; TRBD1 aligns across 8 bases. CDR3 bases: TGTGCCAGCAGCTCAGAGGGGACAGGGAACACTGAAGCTTTCTTT. It translates to CASSSEGTGNTEAFF.